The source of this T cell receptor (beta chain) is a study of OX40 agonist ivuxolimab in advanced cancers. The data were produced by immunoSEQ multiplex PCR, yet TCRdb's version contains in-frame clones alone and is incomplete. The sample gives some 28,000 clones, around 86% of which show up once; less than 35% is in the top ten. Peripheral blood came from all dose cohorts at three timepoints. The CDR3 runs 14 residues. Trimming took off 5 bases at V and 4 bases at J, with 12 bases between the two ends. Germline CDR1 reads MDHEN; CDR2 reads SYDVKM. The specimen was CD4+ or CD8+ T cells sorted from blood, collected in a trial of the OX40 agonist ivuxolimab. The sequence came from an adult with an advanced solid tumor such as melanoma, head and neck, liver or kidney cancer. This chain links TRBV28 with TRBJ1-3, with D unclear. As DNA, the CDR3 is TGTGCCAGCAGTGAATCGGGATTGGGAAACACCATATATTTT. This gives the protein CASSESGLGNTIYF.